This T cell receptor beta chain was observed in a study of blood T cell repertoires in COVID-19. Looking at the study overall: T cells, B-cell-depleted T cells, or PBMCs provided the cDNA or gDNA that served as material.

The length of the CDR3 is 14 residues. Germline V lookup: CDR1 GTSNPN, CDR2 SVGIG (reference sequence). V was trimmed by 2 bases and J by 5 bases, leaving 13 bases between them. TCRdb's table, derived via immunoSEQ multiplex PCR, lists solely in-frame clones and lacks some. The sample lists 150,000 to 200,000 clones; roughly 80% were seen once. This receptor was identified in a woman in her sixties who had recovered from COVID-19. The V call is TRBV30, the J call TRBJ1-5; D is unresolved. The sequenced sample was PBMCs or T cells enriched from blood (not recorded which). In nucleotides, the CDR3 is TGTGCCTGGAGTTCCGGGTCCTATTATCAGCCCCAGCATTTT. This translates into CAWSSGSYYQPQHF.